Included here is one T cell receptor beta chain sequence, with context. What it binds is unknown. Germline CDR1 is SNHLY and CDR2 is FYNNEI. CDR3 length equals 14 residues. Trimming took off 6 bases at V and 9 bases at J, with 20 bases between the two ends. The data stem from a study of a mutant IDH1 vaccine in newly diagnosed glioma. Study-level findings and limits: With respect to changes in top peripheral T cell clonotypes, pseudoprogression seemed unrelated. There were vaccine-induced immune responses in roughly 92% of the patients.

Clones were sequenced by immunoSEQ multiplex PCR, and TCRdb holds only the in-frame ones, with some missing. This sample has tens of thousands of clones, with 60% to 85% found just once. Time point specified: week 35, safety follow-up. Every vaccination contained 300 ug of the mutant IDH1 20-mer peptide and was paired with topical imiquimod. Vaccination of patients was performed eight times, in weeks 1, 3, 5, 7, 11, 15, 19 and 23. New WHO grade 3 or 4 astrocytomas that were IDH1-mutant and ATRX-lost occurred in the donors. Sequencing used PBMCs, obtained from a glioma patient whose treatment included an IDH1 peptide vaccine. The sequence came from a middle-aged man with glioma. The genes are TRBV2 and TRBJ1-1; tentatively, D is TRBD1 (5 bases). The CDR3 DNA reads TGTGCCAGCAGAGAACGGTGGACATCTGGGAAAGCTTTCTTT. Protein: CASRERWTSGKAFF.